This entry describes one T cell receptor (beta chain). Its antigen is undetermined. CDR1 and CDR2 from the germline V gene are MNHEY and SVGAGI. The CDR3 runs 13 residues. Deletions cut 6 bases from V and 3 bases from J, with 11 bases between. The sample originates from a study of T-cell memory formation after mild COVID-19. Study-level points and caveats: CD4/CD8 balance held among clones contracting day 15 to 85, and later expanders leaned CD4+.

One entry per CDR3 protein, called by TCRdb with MiXCR from the 5' RACE reads. The table records 120,000 to 150,000 distinct CDR3 sequences, approximately 21% of them present only once. This receptor was identified in an adult woman who had mild COVID-19 (a few samples of this study predate the infection). Cell type and time point are not known. The sequencing sample was made of PBMCs or a T cell subset sorted from them (not recorded which). The chain carries TRBV6-5 and TRBJ1-1; D not certain. The chain's CDR3 is CASRGDGYTEAFF. The CDR3 DNA sequence: TGTGCCAGCAGAGGCGACGGATACACTGAAGCTTTCTTT.